This is a list of T cell receptor beta chains from one sample in a study of PD-1 blockade in classical Hodgkin lymphoma. Some clones are missing from TCRdb's copy, which holds only in-frame ones; the method was immunoSEQ multiplex PCR. The repertoire consists of 9,000 to 10,000 clones, with about 91% occurring once and the leading ten covering less than 9%. The material sequenced was CD8+ T cells from blood. Receptors were obtained from a human donor with classical Hodgkin lymphoma. Each CDR3 is given with its conserved first and last residue.

V gene,CDR3 length,J gene,CDR3 protein
TRBV6-1,16,TRBJ2-7,CASSEARDRTVYEQYF
TRBV4-1,17,TRBJ2-1,CASSQPLAGDLYNEQFF
TRBV9,13,TRBJ1-1,CASSTRVGTEAFF
TRBV7-9,11,TRBJ1-2,CASSFGRGYTF
TRBV5-6,16,TRBJ2-1,CASSLVSFGGGNEQFF
TRBV5-6,15,TRBJ2-7,CASSLWASGREEQYF
TRBV7-8,13,TRBJ2-7,CASSLGLMYEQYF
TRBV27,16,TRBJ2-5,CASSSSHDFALETQYF
TRBV4-3,15,TRBJ2-3,CASSQDRGGADTQYF
TRBV19,13,TRBJ1-2,CASSPGTLYGYTF
TRBV10-3,15,TRBJ2-7,CAISSTSGTSYEQYF
TRBV27,16,TRBJ2-7,CASSSADGGTINEQYF
TRBV12-5,14,TRBJ1-1,CASGSQGVATEAFF
TRBV4-1,15,TRBJ1-5,CASSQDRYSNQPQHF
TRBV7-9,15,TRBJ1-4,CASSLGAGANEKLFF
TRBV6-5,16,TRBJ1-1,CASSYVEPGGHTEAFF
TRBV11-2,16,TRBJ2-7,CASSSNVWTHTYEQYF
TRBV7-9,14,TRBJ2-7,CASSLAGGPYEQYF
TRBV19,14,TRBJ1-5,CASSGTGENQPQHF
TRBV27,15,TRBJ2-3,CASSLKVHAADTQYF
TRBV11-2,16,TRBJ2-1,CASMPFVAVAYNEQFF
TRBV25-1,18,TRBJ2-2,CASSESLPWGQGAGELFF
TRBV5-4,13,TRBJ1-1,CASSWTANTEAFF
TRBV4-1,14,TRBJ2-7,CASSPQDGEHEQYF
TRBV5-5,15,TRBJ1-6,CASSLAGGVHSPLHF
TRBV19,15,TRBJ1-1,CASKVMDRADTEAFF
TRBV5-5,13,TRBJ1-2,CASSFQGGYGYTF
TRBV27,16,TRBJ1-1,CASSLFRAAGNTEAFF
TRBV6-6,13,TRBJ2-1,CASWGTGPNEQFF
TRBV19,15,TRBJ2-1,CASSIGFDWYNEQFF
TRBV18,17,TRBJ1-5,CASSPRKQDYSNQPQHF
TRBV6-1,14,TRBJ1-4,CASSEGQGNEKLFF
TRBV4-1,14,TRBJ2-7,CASSHTTSSYEQYF
TRBV6-1,13,TRBJ2-3,CATSMGPEDTQYF
TRBV29-1,16,TRBJ2-7,CSVVGLVGQVSYEQYF
TRBV6-1,14,TRBJ2-2,CASSEEMESGELFF
TRBV6-1,14,TRBJ1-2,CASHPGQPSYGYTF
TRBV7-9,15,TRBJ2-1,CASSSQGQGYNEQFF
TRBV5-1,14,TRBJ2-1,CASSLADSLNEQFF
TRBV25-1,16,TRBJ1-1,CASSGPKTGMDTEAFF
TRBV7-9,13,TRBJ2-7,CASSLDRGYEQYF
TRBV5-1,14,TRBJ1-5,CASSEDYSNQPQHF
TRBV7-9,16,TRBJ1-2,CASSLVGLRSSPGYTF
TRBV28,15,TRBJ2-1,CASSSLLREYNEQFF
TRBV5-1,13,TRBJ2-7,CASSLNGGYEQYF
TRBV28,14,TRBJ2-7,CASSPRTGSYEQYF
TRBV11-1,15,TRBJ1-2,CASSLSRGNNYGYTF
TRBV13,14,TRBJ2-3,CASSLGRSTDTQYF